This T cell receptor (beta chain) was documented in a study of shared clonotypes between healthy human individuals. TCRdb's table, derived via immunoSEQ multiplex PCR, lists solely in-frame clones and lacks some. This sample has about 1 million clones; about 70% occur once, and the top ten carry approximately 1.5%. CDR3 size: 15 residues. CDR1 is KGHSH, CDR2 LQKENI, per germline. J was trimmed by 8 bases and V by 6 bases; bases with no gene match: 13. This TCR was sampled from a young man in good health. V and J are TRBV18 and TRBJ2-1; 7 bases map to TRBD1. The material sequenced was memory CD4+ T cells sorted from blood. Subset reported: CD45RA-negative fraction. The CDR3 region is CASSKGGVGLYEQFF. CDR3 nucleotides: TGTGCCAGCTCGAAAGGGGGCGTCGGTTTGTATGAGCAGTTCTTC.